Shown below are 21 T cell receptor beta chains from a single sample sequenced in a study of OX40 agonist ivuxolimab in advanced cancers. The table came from immunoSEQ multiplex PCR; TCRdb's copy has only in-frame clones and leaves some out. The table shows fewer than 120,000 clones, with about nine tenths occurring only once. Sequencing was performed on CD4+ or CD8+ T cells sorted from blood, taken in a trial of the OX40 agonist ivuxolimab. These receptors were collected from an adult with an advanced solid tumor such as melanoma, head and neck, liver or kidney cancer.

This chain uses TRBV7-8 with TRBJ1-2, with D hard to call. The CDR3 consists of 15 residues. Germline-derived CDR1 and CDR2 are SGHVS and FQNEAQ. The V end was cut by 2 bases, the J end by 4 bases, with 14 bases between. The CDR3 DNA reads as TGTGCCAGCAGCTTAATTAGGGATGCTCCCTATGGCTACACCTTC. This encodes CASSLIRDAPYGYTF.

This chain joins TRBV30 and TRBJ2-3; 9 bases map to TRBD2. The J segment lost 8 bases and the V segment lost 6 bases, leaving 12 bases of the junction unmatched. The CDR3 is 14 amino acids. CDR1 and CDR2 (germline): GTSNPN, SVGIG (reference sequence). CDR3 protein: CACPSGALRGTQYF. CDR3 in DNA: TGTGCCTGCCCTAGCGGGGCCCTAAGAGGTACGCAGTATTTT.

V and J are TRBV19 and TRBJ1-4; possible D gene TRBD1, 5 bases. This CDR3 contains 15 residues. Trimming pared 0 bases from V and 7 bases from J, leaving 12 bases between. The germline V gene has CDR1 LNHDA and CDR2 SQIVND (reference sequence). CDR3 residues: CASSIDRAGREKLFF. CDR3 DNA: TGTGCCAGTAGTATAGATCGAGCGGGACGTGAAAAACTGTTTTTT. The variable domain in full, completed from reference TRBV19 and TRBJ1-4, reads DGGITQSPKYLFRKEGQNVTLSCEQNLNHDAMYWYRQDPGQGLRLIYYSQIVNDFQKGDIAEGYSVSREKKESFPLTVTSAQKNPTAFYLCASSIDRAGREKLFFGSGTQLSVL.

Comment on this clone: The junction does not match germline at one end; this may be a read error. The chain carries TRBV30 and TRBJ2-2, with D maybe TRBD1 (5 bases). The CDR3 sequence is 12 residues long. CDR1 is GTSNPN and CDR2 is SVGIG in the germline V gene (reference sequence). DNA of the CDR3: TGTGCCTGGAGTGTTCACCGCGGACAAAGGATTTTT. Protein: CAWSVHRGQRIF.

The V and J genes are TRBV10-2 and TRBJ1-4; no reliable D call. The CDR3 length is 15 residues. CDR1 WSHSY and CDR2 SAAADI come from the germline V gene. Trimming left V 0 bases short and J 1 base short, with 6 bases between. CDR3 sequence: CASSESTETNEKLFF. CDR3 nucleotide sequence: TGCGCCAGCAGTGAGTCAACAGAAACTAATGAAAAACTGTTTTTT.

This clone was seen only a few times. The rearrangement joins TRBV28 to TRBJ1-4; possibly TRBD1 for D (6 bases). The germline CDR1 and CDR2 sequences are MDHEN and SYDVKM. V lost 3 bases and J 6 bases, leaving 17 bases between the germline ends. The CDR3 sequence is 16 residues long. CDR3 loop: CASSFLRGRRDEKLFF. CDR3 DNA sequence: TGTGCCAGCAGTTTCCTCCGGGGGCGTCGAGATGAAAAACTGTTTTTT.

This chain connects TRBV7-6 to TRBJ1-1; D not resolved. This CDR3 region has 14 residues. CDR1 is SGHVS and CDR2 is FNYEAQ in the germline V gene. V lost 1 base and J 1 base, leaving 7 bases between the germline ends. The CDR3 is CASSLGPANTEAFF. CDR3 in DNA: TGTGCCAGCAGCTTAGGGCCAGCGAACACTGAAGCTTTCTTT.

V and J are TRBV6-5 and TRBJ1-5, with D perhaps matching TRBD1 (6 bases). The V gene lost 5 bases and the J gene lost 5 bases, with 16 bases spanning the gap. CDR1 and CDR2 (germline): MNHEY, SVGAGI. CDR3 length equals 15 residues. For the CDR3, the DNA is TGTGCCAGCAGTCCCCCGGGACAAAGGGATCAGCCCCAGCATTTT. Translation: CASSPPGQRDQPQHF.

V gene TRBV5-4 combines with J gene TRBJ2-2; 7 nucleotides align to TRBD1. The CDR3 is 16 residues long. With 3 bases clipped from V and 5 bases from J, the junction kept 10 bases outside the gene matches. Germline assignment: CDR1 SGHNT and CDR2 YYREEE (reference sequence). The CDR3 region is CASSYPGTAFTGELFF. The CDR3 DNA is TGTGCCAGCAGCTACCCCGGGACAGCCTTTACCGGGGAGCTGTTTTTT.

The chain has TRBV7-2 and TRBJ1-5; 7 positions agree with TRBD1. In germline, CDR1 is SGHTA, CDR2 FQGNSA. CDR3 length: 17 amino acids. V gave up 1 base and J gave up 0 bases; unmatched junction bases: 6. This CDR3 is CASSLVGTDHSNQPQHF. The CDR3 bases are TGTGCCAGCAGCTTAGTCGGGACAGATCATAGCAATCAGCCCCAGCATTTT.

The rearrangement joins TRBV27 to TRBJ2-3, with a weak D call TRBD1 (5 bases). The germline CDR1 and CDR2 sequences are MNHEY and SMNVEV (reference sequence). The V end lost 2 bases, the J end lost 0 bases, and 15 bases lay between the germline ends. The CDR3 is 17 residues long. The CDR3 is CASSLGSAGLSTDTQYF. The CDR3 DNA reads TGTGCCAGCAGTTTAGGGTCGGCAGGGCTTAGCACAGATACGCAGTATTTT.

This rearrangement joins TRBV10-3 to TRBJ1-3; maybe TRBD1 (6 bases). Germline lookup yields CDR1 ENHRY and CDR2 SYGVKD. The ends were cut back, 9 bases at V and 0 bases at J, with 9 bases in the middle. The CDR3 extends over 13 amino acids. CDR3 loop: CAIKQGSGNTIYF. CDR3 nucleotides: TGTGCCATAAAACAGGGCTCTGGAAACACCATATATTTT.

This chain links TRBV5-1 with TRBJ2-1; 8 bases agree with TRBD1. The CDR3 loop spans 12 amino acids. V lost 2 bases, J lost 14 bases, and 6 bases stayed unmatched. From germline, CDR1 is SGHRS and CDR2 YFSETQ. CDR3 protein: CASSLAGTGEFF. For the CDR3, the DNA is TGCGCCAGCAGCTTAGCCGGGACAGGAGAGTTCTTC. The variable domain in full, completed from reference TRBV5-1 and TRBJ2-1, reads KAGVTQTPRYLIKTRGQQVTLSCSPISGHRSVSWYQQTPGQGLQFLFEYFSETQRNKGNFPGRFSGRQFSNSRSEMNVSTLELGDSALYLCASSLAGTGEFFGPGTRLTVL.

In this sample, this clone turned up once. The chain carries TRBV5-6 and TRBJ1-5; the match to TRBD1 covers 7 bases. V lost 3 bases and J lost 4; bases outside the gene matches: 7. This CDR3 has 15 residues. Germline V gene data show CDR1 as SGHDT and CDR2 as YYEEEE. The CDR3 spells CASSSGGTVNQPQHF. The CDR3 nucleotides are TGTGCCAGCAGCTCTGGGGGGACAGTTAATCAGCCCCAGCATTTT. The full variable domain, in which reference TRBV5-6 and TRBJ1-5 provide the parts outside the CDR3, is DAGVTQSPTHLIKTRGQQVTLRCSPKSGHDTVSWYQQALGQGPQFIFQYYEEEERQRGNFPDRFSGHQFPNYSSELNVNALLLGDSALYLCASSSGGTVNQPQHFGDGTRLSIL.

Written as DNA, the CDR3 is TGTGCCAGCAGTGAATTGATCGGGGGCCCCTCCTACAATGAGCAGTTCTTC. It specifies CASSELIGGPSYNEQFF. This sequence joins TRBV25-1 and TRBJ2-1; possibly TRBD1 or TRBD2 for D (6 bases each). The CDR3 is 17 residues long. Germline lookup yields CDR1 MGHDK and CDR2 SYGVNS. Trimming cost V 1 base and J 0 bases, with 13 bases left between them.

J is TRBJ1-2 and V is TRBV6-4; TRBD1 matches 7 bases. V was pared by 5 bases and J by 4 bases, with 10 bases of the junction left unmatched. The germline V gene encodes CDR1 MRHNA and CDR2 SNTAGT. The CDR3 contains 15 residues. The CDR3 region has the DNA TGTGCCAGCAGTCAGACAGGGTCCTTTCCCTATGGCTACACCTTC. Encoded protein: CASSQTGSFPYGYTF.

This rearrangement joins TRBV9 to TRBJ2-4, with D hard to call. This CDR3 contains 15 residues. The V end lost 0 bases, the J end lost 0 bases, and 7 bases lay between the germline ends. Germline assignment: CDR1 SGDLS and CDR2 YYNGEE. The CDR3 DNA sequence: TGTGCCAGCAGCGTAGACCCCGTAGCCAAAAACATTCAGTACTTC. Amino acid sequence: CASSVDPVAKNIQYF.

This chain connects TRBV4-2 to TRBJ2-1, with 8 bases aligning to TRBD1. Trimming took 0 bases from V and 8 from J; bases not matched to a gene: 18. The germline V gene has CDR1 LGHNA and CDR2 YNFKEQ. The CDR3 loop spans 19 amino acids. CDR3 sequence reads: CASSQDTPQRGRGHDEQFF. The CDR3 DNA is TGTGCCAGCAGCCAAGATACCCCCCAACGAGGCAGGGGGCATGATGAGCAGTTCTTC.

The V and J genes are TRBV15 and TRBJ2-7; 9 nucleotides match TRBD1. The V segment lost 1 base and the J segment 2 bases; nucleotides outside the gene matches: 3. The CDR3 runs to 15 residues. Germline V lookup: CDR1 LNHNV, CDR2 YYDKDF (reference sequence). The CDR3 nucleotides read TGTGCCACCAGCAGAGGGACAGGGGTTGCCTACGAGCAGTACTTC. Its translation: CATSRGTGVAYEQYF.

The chain links TRBV6-6 to TRBJ1-6, with D perhaps TRBD1 (5 bases). V dropped 6 bases and J dropped 7 bases, with 13 bases sitting between them. Germline lookup yields CDR1 MNHNY and CDR2 SVGAGI (reference sequence). This CDR3 is built from 14 residues. The CDR3 sequence is CASRPTVGNSPLHF. The CDR3 DNA reads as TGTGCCAGCAGGCCGACAGTCGGGAATTCACCCCTCCACTTT.

The genes are TRBV25-1 and TRBJ2-1; a possible D gene is TRBD1 (6 bases). Germline loops: CDR1 MGHDK, CDR2 SYGVNS. The length of the CDR3 is 15 residues. The V end lost 6 bases, the J end lost 4 bases, and 16 bases lay between the germline ends. The chain's CDR3 is CASRHAGVPYNEQFF. The DNA for the CDR3 is TGTGCCAGCAGGCACGCAGGGGTTCCGTACAATGAGCAGTTCTTC.